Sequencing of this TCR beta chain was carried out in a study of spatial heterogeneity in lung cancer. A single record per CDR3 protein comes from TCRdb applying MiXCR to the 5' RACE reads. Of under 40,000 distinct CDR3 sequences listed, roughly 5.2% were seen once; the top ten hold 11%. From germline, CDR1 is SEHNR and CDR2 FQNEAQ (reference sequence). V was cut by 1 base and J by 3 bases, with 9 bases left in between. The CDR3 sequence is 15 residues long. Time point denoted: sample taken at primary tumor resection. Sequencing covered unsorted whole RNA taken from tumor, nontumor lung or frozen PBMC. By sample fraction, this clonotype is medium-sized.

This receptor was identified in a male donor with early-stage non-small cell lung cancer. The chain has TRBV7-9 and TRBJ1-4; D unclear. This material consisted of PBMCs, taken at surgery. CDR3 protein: CASSLDPGANEKLFF. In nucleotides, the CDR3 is TGTGCCAGCAGCTTAGATCCTGGGGCTAATGAAAAACTGTTTTTT.